This T cell receptor (beta chain) is from a study of blood T cells in healthy people across ages. For the study at large: Roughly one uniquely barcoded beta molecule per two T cells was captured. Study-level findings and limits: There were more naive CD4+ cells and higher diversity in long-lived donors than in aged donors.

Primed by a sample-barcoded 5' primer and a J-beta primer mix, a second PCR proceeded for 7 to 11 cycles. TCRdb fed the 5' RACE reads into MiXCR, producing one record per CDR3 protein. The sample contains some 1.4 million distinct CDR3 sequences, approximately 40% of which appear only once. Peripheral blood was drawn, ten milliliters per donor. Each sample used at least 6 million PBMCs. Remarks on this clonotype: Its antigen is still unknown.

Sequencing was performed on blood. This clonotype was obtained from a woman between 18 and 30 years old in good health.

CDR3 sequence reads: CASRPRDPYEQYF. The CDR3 coding sequence is TGTGCCAGCAGACCTCGGGACCCCTACGAGCAGTACTTC. The chain joins TRBV6-5 to TRBJ2-1; D is tentatively TRBD1 or TRBD2 (5 bases each). Judging by the DNA end, TRBJ2-7 fits better; the J call may be wrong. From germline, CDR1 is MNHEY and CDR2 SVGAGI. CDR3 length: 13 residues.